This T cell receptor beta chain was documented in a study of cytomegalovirus exposure and HLA in healthy donors. On this clone itself: The antigen is not known.

The PCR was carried out with 60 Vbeta primers and 13 Jbeta primers. Here immunoSEQ multiplex PCR was the method, and the copy in TCRdb shows in-frame clones only, minus some. Of about 160,000 clones listed, approximately 80% were seen once; the top ten hold around 1.9%. Overall study results and limits: In vitro checks showed that a few CMV-associated chains really do target CMV antigens.

Trimming cost V 3 bases and J 0 bases, with 18 bases left between them. This CDR3 comprises 17 residues. The V gene's germline CDR1 is SGHTS and CDR2 YDEGEE. What was sequenced was PBMCs. This rearrangement joins TRBV5-8 to TRBJ1-1, with a tentative D call TRBD1 (5 bases). This clonotype was sampled from a woman aged 18-35 years in good health and CMV-seronegative. CDR3 in amino acids: CASSWGVHRGMNTEAFF. CDR3 DNA sequence: TGTGCCAGCAGCTGGGGTGTTCATCGGGGGATGAACACTGAAGCTTTCTTT.